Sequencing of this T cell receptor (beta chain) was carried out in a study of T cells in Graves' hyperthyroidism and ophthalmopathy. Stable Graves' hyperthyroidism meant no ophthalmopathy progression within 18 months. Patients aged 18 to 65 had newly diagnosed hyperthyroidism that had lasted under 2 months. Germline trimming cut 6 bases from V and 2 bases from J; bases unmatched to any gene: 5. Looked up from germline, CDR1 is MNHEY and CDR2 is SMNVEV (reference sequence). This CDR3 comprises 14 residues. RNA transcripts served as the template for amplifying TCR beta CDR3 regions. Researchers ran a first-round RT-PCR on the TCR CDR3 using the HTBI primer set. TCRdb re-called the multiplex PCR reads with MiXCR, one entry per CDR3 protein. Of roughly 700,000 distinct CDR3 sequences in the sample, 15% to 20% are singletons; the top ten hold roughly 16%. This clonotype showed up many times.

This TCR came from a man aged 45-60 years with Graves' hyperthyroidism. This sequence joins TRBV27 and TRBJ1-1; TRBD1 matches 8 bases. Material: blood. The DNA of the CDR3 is TGTGCCAGCAGCACGGACAGGGCTAACACTGAAGCTTTCTTT. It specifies CASSTDRANTEAFF.